These T cell receptor beta chains were read from a single sample in a study of blood T cell repertoires in COVID-19. TCRdb keeps only in-frame clones here, not all; method: immunoSEQ multiplex PCR. The sample carries around 130,000 clones, more than 80% recorded once. Input material: peripheral blood. Receptor source: a human donor in a cohort sampled during active COVID-19. Both conserved end residues are part of each CDR3. A D gene is named only where the DNA matches it firmly. Expanded clones are given a class, and other clones once, few, many or no size at all.

>TRBD2|-|TRBJ2-1|TRBV19
TGTGCCACCCGGCGGGGGAGCAATGAGCAGTTCTTC
CATRRGSNEQFF
>-|once|TRBJ1-5|TRBV19
TGTGCCAGTACCGCTGCTTGGGGGGGGAACCAGCCCCAGCATTTT
CASTAAWGGNQPQHF
>TRBD2|-|TRBJ2-5|TRBV4-1
TGCGCCAGCAGCCAAGTCGGCGGGGGGGCCGAGACCCAGTACTTC
CASSQVGGGAETQYF
>-|few|TRBJ1-4|TRBV6-6
TGTGCCAGCAGCCTACCCAAACATGAAAAACTGTTTTTT
CASSLPKHEKLFF
>-|-|TRBJ1-5|TRBV2
TGTGCCAGCAGGTATACCTCTCCAGGGTCGGGTCAGCCCCAGCATTTT
CASRYTSPGSGQPQHF
>TRBD1|-|TRBJ1-2|TRBV6-6
TGTGCCAGCAGTTACTCCCCGGCAGGGGGCTCTGGCTACACCTTC
CASSYSPAGGSGYTF
>-|-|TRBJ1-1|TRBV7-9
TGTGCCAGCAGCTCGCTCCGGGTGAACACTGAAGCTTTCTTT
CASSSLRVNTEAFF
>TRBD1|-|TRBJ2-1|TRBV19
TGTGCCAGTAGTTTCACCGGGACAGTCGACAATGAGCAGTTCTTC
CASSFTGTVDNEQFF
>TRBD2|-|TRBJ2-3|TRBV5-6
TGTGCCAGCAGCTCGACTAGCGGGGGCACAGATACGCAGTATTTT
CASSSTSGGTDTQYF
>-|-|TRBJ2-1|TRBV19
TGTGCCAGTAGTATAGGGAGTAGGTCTGGGGAGCAGTTCTTC
CASSIGSRSGEQFF
>-|-|TRBJ1-2|TRBV7-8
TGTGCCAGCAGCCCTGGCACAGGCCGTGGCTACACCTTC
CASSPGTGRGYTF
>-|-|TRBJ2-1|TRBV5-5
TGTGCCAGCAGCGAGGGAGTTTACAATGAGCAGTTCTTC
CASSEGVYNEQFF
>-|-|TRBJ1-4|TRBV30
TGTGCCTGGACGTTCCTCCCGGGGGAAAAACTGTTTTTT
CAWTFLPGEKLFF
>-|-|TRBJ2-3|TRBV5-1
TGCGCCAGCAGCTTGGGTGGAGGGAGGACAGATACGCAGTATTTT
CASSLGGGRTDTQYF
>TRBD1|-|TRBJ1-4|TRBV19
TGTGCCAGTAGTATGGGGACAGGGGTATTGAGAACTAATGAAAAACTGTTTTTT
CASSMGTGVLRTNEKLFF
>TRBD1|-|TRBJ1-1|TRBV7-2
TGTGCCAGCAGCTCCGCATCCACCAGGGGGGCTGGTGAAGCTTTCTTT
CASSSASTRGAGEAFF
>TRBD2|-|TRBJ2-3|TRBV23-1
TGCGCCAGCTGCCCCTCTAGCGGGGGGGCGTCAGATACGCAGTATTTT
CASCPSSGGASDTQYF
>TRBD1|-|TRBJ1-3|TRBV24-1
TGTGCCACCAGTGATTCGGACAGGGGGGCGAGTGGAAACACCATATATTTT
CATSDSDRGASGNTIYF
>TRBD2|-|TRBJ2-2|TRBV6-5
TGTGCCAGCAGAGCGGGGGGGCCCGGCACCGGGGAGCTGTTTTTT
CASRAGGPGTGELFF
>TRBD1|once|TRBJ2-5|TRBV9
TGTGCCAGCAGCGCAGCCGGGACAGGGGCCCGCGGAAGGCGCCAGTACTTC
CASSAAGTGARGRRQYF
>-|-|TRBJ2-1|TRBV7-2
TGTGCCAGCAGCTTAGGATGGGGAGGCGGGCCTGAGCAGTTCTTC
CASSLGWGGGPEQFF
>TRBD2|-|TRBJ2-1|TRBV30
TGTGCCTGGAGTCGGGACTATTACAATGAGCAGTTCTTC
CAWSRDYYNEQFF
>-|-|TRBJ2-5|TRBV7-2
TGTGCCAGCAGCAGTCCGGGAGTGAAGACCCAGTACTTC
CASSSPGVKTQYF
>-|-|TRBJ2-5|TRBV12-3/TRBV12-4
TGTGCCAGCAGTTCCGTAGAGACCCAGTACTTC
CASSSVETQYF
>-|-|TRBJ1-1|TRBV5-4
TGTGCCAGCAGCTTGGAGGCAGGGAGGCAGACTGAAGCTTTCTTT
CASSLEAGRQTEAFF
>-|-|TRBJ1-6|TRBV19
TGTGCCAGTAGACAGGGCGGAGATAATTCACCCCTCCACTTT
CASRQGGDNSPLHF